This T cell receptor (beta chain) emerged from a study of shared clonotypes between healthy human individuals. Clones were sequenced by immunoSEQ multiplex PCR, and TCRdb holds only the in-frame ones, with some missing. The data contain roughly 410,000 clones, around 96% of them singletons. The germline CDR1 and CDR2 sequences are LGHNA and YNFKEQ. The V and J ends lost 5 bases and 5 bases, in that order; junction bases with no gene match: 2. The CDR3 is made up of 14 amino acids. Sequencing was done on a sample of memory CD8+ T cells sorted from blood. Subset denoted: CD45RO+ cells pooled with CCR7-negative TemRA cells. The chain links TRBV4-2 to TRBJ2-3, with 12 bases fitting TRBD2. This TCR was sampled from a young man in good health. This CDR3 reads CASSSGLAGDTQYF. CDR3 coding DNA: TGTGCCAGCAGCTCGGGACTAGCGGGAGATACGCAGTATTTT.